The 27 T cell receptor beta chains given below trace back to one sample, sequenced in a study of T cells in Graves' hyperthyroidism and ophthalmopathy. The investigators amplified TCR beta CDR3 regions from RNA transcripts. A set of HTBI primers served as the primers for a first-round RT-PCR of the TCR CDR3. TCRdb re-called the multiplex PCR reads through MiXCR, storing one row per CDR3 protein. The sample lists 550,000 to 700,000 distinct CDR3 sequences, roughly 14% occurring once. Sequenced sample: blood. The source is a middle-aged woman with Graves' ophthalmopathy.

This clonotype was seen ten or more times. V and J are TRBV12-3 or TRBV12-4 and TRBJ1-1, with D possibly matching TRBD1 (6 bases). V was shortened by 5 bases and J by 5 bases, with 15 bases between the two germline ends. The length of the CDR3 is 14 residues. The CDR3 coding sequence is TGTGCCAGCAGTCTTACAGGGTTTAGGACTGAAGCTTTCTTT. Its protein product is CASSLTGFRTEAFF.

This clonotype has ten or more counts. V usage is TRBV6-5 and J usage is TRBJ1-2; TRBD1 matches at 7 bases. Germline-derived CDR1 and CDR2 are MNHEY and SVGAGI. The CDR3 has 15 amino acids. J gave up 7 bases and V 5 bases, and 13 bases lay outside the gene matches. The CDR3 bases are TGTGCCAGCAGTAACCCAGGGGGTTCTAAGGGTGGCTACACCTTC. Translated, it gives CASSNPGGSKGGYTF.

This clonotype appeared many times. The chain has TRBV29-1 and TRBJ2-7, with TRBD2 as a possible D gene (6 bases). Germline V lookup: CDR1 SQVTM, CDR2 ANQGSEA. The ends were cut back, 6 bases at V and 2 bases at J, with 17 bases in the middle. The CDR3 has 14 residues. CDR3 loop: CSVGTEGSPYEQYF. In DNA form, the CDR3 reads TGCAGCGTCGGAACGGAGGGCAGTCCCTACGAGCAGTACTTC.

This rearrangement joins TRBV6-1 to TRBJ1-3, with D uncertain. Germline CDR1 reads MNHNS; CDR2 reads SASEGT. The CDR3 consists of 14 residues. V lost 4 bases, J lost 3 bases, and 10 bases lay in between. The CDR3 loop is CASSVESFGNTIYF. As DNA, the CDR3 is TGTGCCAGCAGTGTCGAAAGTTTTGGAAACACCATATATTTT.

This clonotype was seen ten or more times. CDR3 loop: CASSSPGLRISGNTIYF. In nucleotides, the CDR3 is TGTGCCAGCAGTTCCCCCGGACTGAGGATCTCTGGAAACACCATATATTTT. V is TRBV28 and J is TRBJ1-3; D is unclear. Trimming took off 4 bases at V and 0 bases at J, with 16 bases between the two ends. The CDR3 totals 17 residues. The V gene's germline CDR1 is MDHEN and CDR2 SYDVKM.

This clonotype was observed many times. The chain combines TRBV7-2 with TRBJ2-7; no clear D. V lost 1 base and J lost 3, with 13 bases in between. The CDR3 has 15 amino acids. Germline assignment: CDR1 SGHTA and CDR2 FQGNSA. The CDR3, as DNA: TGTGCCAGCAGCTTAGAAGCTCGGCCGCACTACGAGCAGTACTTC. It specifies CASSLEARPHYEQYF.

This clonotype was recorded many times. The CDR3 region has the DNA TGCAGCGTTTCTTCGACGGAGCGTAACTACGAGCAGTACTTC. This sequence encodes CSVSSTERNYEQYF. The V call is TRBV29-1, the J call TRBJ2-7; D ambiguous. This CDR3 contains 14 residues. Germline V CDR1 and CDR2: SQVTM, ANQGSEA. The V gene lost 5 bases and the J gene lost 3 bases, with 17 bases spanning the gap.

There are many counts of this clonotype. The V gene is TRBV12-3 or TRBV12-4, the J gene TRBJ1-1; D may be TRBD1 (5 bases). Trimming took 5 bases from V and 1 from J, leaving 8 bases between them. This CDR3 region has 13 residues. The DNA of the CDR3 is TGTGCCAGCAGTCCGGGGACGAACACTGAAGCTTTCTTT. This codes for CASSPGTNTEAFF.

This clonotype was counted ten times or more. This rearrangement joins TRBV20-1 to TRBJ2-7, with a possible D match to TRBD2 (5 bases). The germline V gene encodes CDR1 DFQATT and CDR2 SNEGSKA (reference sequence). The CDR3 spans 12 residues. Trimming shortened V by 6 bases and J by 2 bases, and 11 bases separated the two germline ends. The CDR3 region is CSAEYGTYEQYF. The CDR3 nucleotides are TGCAGTGCCGAGTACGGGACCTACGAGCAGTACTTC.

In this sample, this clonotype turned up many times. This sequence joins TRBV12-3 or TRBV12-4 and TRBJ2-7, with D possibly being TRBD2 (5 bases). V was shortened by 3 bases and J by 4 bases, with 13 bases between the two germline ends. The CDR3 has 14 residues. CDR3 protein: CASSLRRRGYEQYF. CDR3 nucleotides: TGTGCCAGCAGTTTGAGAAGGAGAGGGTACGAGCAGTACTTC.

This clonotype was counted ten times or more. The chain couples TRBV9 to TRBJ1-5; tentatively, D is TRBD1 (6 bases). CDR3 length: 14 residues. V shed 0 bases and J shed 6 bases, with 10 bases lying between them. Germline V CDR1 and CDR2: SGDLS, YYNGEE. The CDR3 nucleotides are TGTGCCAGCAGCGTAGAGGGGGGAGGTCAGCCCCAGCATTTT. Its protein is CASSVEGGGQPQHF.

This clonotype was counted at least ten times. A read error may account for a junction end that differs from germline. The chain is built from TRBV7-7 and TRBJ1-5; D possibly corresponds to TRBD1 (6 bases). Germline loops: CDR1 SSHAT, CDR2 FNYEAQ (reference sequence). The CDR3 length is 17 residues. CDR3 loop: CASSSVWDTCLYQPQHF. The CDR3 nucleotides read TGTGCTAGCAGCTCAGTATGGGACACTTGCCTTTATCAGCCCCAGCATTTT.

The chain uses TRBV20-1 and TRBJ1-5; D remains unclear. The V end was cut by 1 base, the J end by 4 bases, with 8 bases between. The CDR3 is 13 amino acids. The germline CDR1 and CDR2 sequences are DFQATT and SNEGSKA (reference sequence). The CDR3 nucleotides are TGCAGTGCTAGAGTATTCGATAATCAGCCCCAGCATTTT. Translation: CSARVFDNQPQHF.

This clonotype was seen at least ten times. The chain uses TRBV6-2 or TRBV6-3 and TRBJ1-1; D is perhaps TRBD1 (5 bases). The germline CDR1 and CDR2 sequences are MNHEY and SVGEGT. The CDR3 has 14 residues. Trimming removed 5 bases at V and 3 bases at J, with 13 bases between. CDR3 loop: CASSRGNEYTEAFF. Here the CDR3 DNA reads TGTGCCAGCAGTCGGGGGAATGAGTACACTGAAGCTTTCTTT.

The rearrangement uses TRBV7-8 and TRBJ2-7; a possible D gene is TRBD2 (7 bases). With 3 bases removed from V and 6 bases from J, the gap between germline ends came to 12 bases. Looked up from germline, CDR1 is SGHVS and CDR2 is FQNEAQ. The CDR3 is made up of 13 amino acids. CDR3 sequence: CASSFGGAGEQYF. In DNA form, the CDR3 reads TGTGCCAGCAGCTTTGGGGGGGCCGGCGAGCAGTACTTC. Full variable domain (missing parts from reference TRBV7-8 and TRBJ2-7): GAGVSQSPRYKVAKRGQDVALRCDPISGHVSLFWYQQALGQGPEFLTYFQNEAQLDKSGLPSDRFFAERPEGSVSTLKIQRTQQEDSAVYLCASSFGGAGEQYFGPGTRLTVT.

The genes are TRBV11-1 and TRBJ2-7; D gene unclear. Trimming took 3 bases from V and 0 from J, leaving 18 bases between them. This CDR3 is 17 amino acids long. Germline V gives CDR1 SGHAT, CDR2 FQDESV (reference sequence). This CDR3 is CASSFGDRGRNSYEQYF. As DNA, the CDR3 is TGTGCCAGCAGCTTCGGAGATCGAGGCAGAAACTCCTACGAGCAGTACTTC. The variable domain in full, completed from reference TRBV11-1 and TRBJ2-7, reads EAEVAQSPRYKITEKSQAVAFWCDPISGHATLYWYRQILGQGPELLVQFQDESVVDDSQLPKDRFSAERLKGVDSTLKIQPAELGDSAMYLCASSFGDRGRNSYEQYFGPGTRLTVT.

About this clonotype itself: This sequence may be a read error, since a much larger clone differs from it by one base. This chain uses TRBV19 with TRBJ1-1, with 7 bases lining up with TRBD1. The CDR3 extends over 13 amino acids. CDR1 is LNHDA and CDR2 is SQIVND in the germline V gene (reference sequence). The junction had 4 bases not matched to a gene; V was cut back by 6 bases and J by 3 bases. CDR3 DNA sequence: TGTGCCAGTAGCGCAGGGGGGCACACTGAAGCTTTCTTT. It encodes CASSAGGHTEAFF.

This clonotype was counted many times. The chain links TRBV9 to TRBJ1-1; D remains unclear. Germline V gene lookup returns CDR1 SGDLS and CDR2 YYNGEE. Deletions cut 5 bases from V and 3 bases from J, with 26 bases between. This CDR3 region has 18 residues. The CDR3: CASSGSRPRSPRDTEAFF. CDR3 DNA: TGTGCCAGCAGTGGGTCCAGGCCCCGCTCACCTAGGGACACTGAAGCTTTCTTT.

V gene TRBV28 combines with J gene TRBJ2-7, with a weak D call TRBD2 (6 bases). Deletions cut 4 bases from V and 7 bases from J, with 20 bases between. The CDR3 loop spans 15 amino acids. Germline V CDR1 and CDR2: MDHEN, SYDVKM. The CDR3 protein is CASSSTGLRRLEQYF. The CDR3 coding sequence is TGTGCCAGCAGTTCGACGGGACTCAGGAGGTTAGAGCAGTACTTC.

The chain employs TRBV10-2 and TRBJ2-5; no clear D. V lost 7 bases to trimming and J lost 1 base, with 10 bases between them. The CDR3 contains 13 residues. Germline lookup yields CDR1 WSHSY and CDR2 SAAADI. CDR3 DNA sequence: TGCGCCAGCAAAGAGAACAGCCAAGAGACCCAGTACTTC. Amino acid sequence: CASKENSQETQYF.

This clonotype was found many times. The genes are TRBV9 and TRBJ2-1; D could derive from TRBD1 or TRBD2 (6 bases each). This CDR3 is 16 amino acids long. Deletions cut 0 bases from V and 6 bases from J, with 16 bases between. Germline loops: CDR1 SGDLS, CDR2 YYNGEE. The CDR3, as DNA: TGTGCCAGCAGCGTAGGGGGCGGGACATGGGTCAATGAGCAGTTCTTC. Translating it yields CASSVGGGTWVNEQFF.

In the case of this clonotype: This clone may be a read error of a much larger clone one base away. This chain joins TRBV6-1 and TRBJ1-2; a weak D match, TRBD1 (6 bases). Germline V gene lookup returns CDR1 MNHNS and CDR2 SASEGT. Trimming stripped 1 base from V and 7 bases from J, with 7 bases between. The CDR3 is 12 amino acids. The CDR3 coding sequence is TGTGCCAGCAGTGAAGGGGGGGCTGGCTACACCTTC. It is translated as CASSEGGAGYTF.

The sample holds many counts of this clonotype. J is TRBJ1-2 and V is TRBV4-3, with unresolved D. V lost 0 bases, J lost 5 bases, and 22 bases lay in between. Germline CDR1 is LGHNA and CDR2 is YSLEER. This CDR3 has 18 amino acids. CDR3: CASSQDVGGQVGMYGYTF. The CDR3 DNA is TGCGCCAGCAGCCAAGATGTGGGTGGGCAGGTGGGCATGTATGGCTACACCTTC.

V and J are TRBV14 and TRBJ1-2, with 8 nucleotides matching TRBD1. The CDR3 runs 16 residues. Germline CDR1 and CDR2: SGHDN and FVKESK. V lost 1 base and J lost 3; bases outside the gene matches: 7. The CDR3 nucleotides read TGTGCCAGCAGCCAAGGGACAGGGAGGGGGTACTATGGCTACACCTTC. This codes for CASSQGTGRGYYGYTF.

There are many counts of this clonotype. The chain employs TRBV27 and TRBJ2-5; the D is unclear. The CDR3 runs to 13 residues. The germline gives CDR1 MNHEY, CDR2 SMNVEV (reference sequence). The V gene lost 2 bases and the J gene lost 4 bases, with 8 bases spanning the gap. The CDR3 loop reads CASSLQPRETQYF. The CDR3 DNA follows: TGTGCCAGCAGTTTACAGCCGCGAGAGACCCAGTACTTC.

This clonotype was counted ten times or more. V usage is TRBV12-3 or TRBV12-4 and J usage is TRBJ2-5; D unclear. The ends were cut back, 2 bases at V and 2 bases at J, with 9 bases in the middle. The CDR3 has 14 residues. CDR3 in amino acids: CASSLFGRQETQYF. CDR3 nucleotide sequence: TGTGCCAGCAGTTTATTCGGCAGACAAGAGACCCAGTACTTC.

This clonotype was found many times. This chain connects TRBV27 to TRBJ1-5; D may be TRBD1 (6 bases). CDR1 MNHEY and CDR2 SMNVEV come from the germline V gene (reference sequence). This CDR3 contains 14 residues. Trimming took off 2 bases at V and 7 bases at J, with 12 bases between the two ends. CDR3 nucleotide sequence: TGTGCCAGCAGTTTAATCGGGGGGCGACAGCCCCAGCATTTT. Translating gives CASSLIGGRQPQHF.